A selection of T cell receptor beta chains follows, all from one sample in a study of yellow fever vaccine responses in identical twins. Using its own MiXCR run on the RT-PCR reads, TCRdb lists one record per CDR3 protein. The table lists 15,000 or so distinct CDR3 sequences, around 84% of them singletons. The material was T cells from blood (PBMCs), unsorted or a sorted subset (not recorded which), obtained before or after yellow fever vaccination (not recorded which). These receptors were taken from a woman younger than 30 who received the yellow fever vaccine. CDR3s include the opening cysteine and the closing phenylalanine or tryptophan. The D gene is left open where the match is weak. The size of a clone is reported for some rows only, either as once, few or many, or as a class for expanded clones.

TRBJ2-7	TRBV29-1	few	-	CSVEVARGGYEQYF	TGCAGCGTTGAAGTCGCCAGGGGTGGCTACGAGCAGTACTTC
TRBJ2-1	TRBV6-2/TRBV6-3	-	-	CASSYSTGSSSYNEQFF	TGTGCCAGCAGTTACTCGACGGGCAGTAGCTCCTACAATGAGCAGTTCTTC
TRBJ2-7	TRBV4-1	once	TRBD2	CASSHSLAGETSSYEQYF	TGCGCCAGCAGCCATTCACTAGCGGGAGAAACGAGCTCCTACGAGCAGTACTTC
TRBJ2-1	TRBV19	-	-	CASEGPAADEQFF	TGTGCCAGTGAGGGGCCAGCGGCCGATGAGCAGTTCTTC
TRBJ2-2	TRBV28	once	-	CASRETGELFF	TGTGCCAGCAGAGAAACCGGGGAGCTGTTTTTT
TRBJ2-7	TRBV11-1	-	TRBD1	CASSQGDRAHEQYF	TGTGCCAGCAGCCAGGGGGACAGGGCCCACGAGCAGTACTTC
TRBJ1-1	TRBV7-3	-	-	CASRGGDTEAFF	TGTGCCAGCCGCGGAGGGGACACTGAAGCTTTCTTT
TRBJ2-7	TRBV10-3	-	TRBD1	CAISESTGGYEQYF	TGTGCCATCAGTGAGTCTACAGGGGGCTACGAGCAGTACTTC
TRBJ2-2	TRBV2	-	-	CASIWPGDTGELFF	TGTGCCAGCATCTGGCCAGGGGACACCGGGGAGCTGTTTTTT
TRBJ1-2	TRBV11-1	-	-	CASSLVDQGSYGYTF	TGTGCCAGCAGCTTAGTGGACCAGGGAAGCTATGGCTACACCTTC
TRBJ2-1	TRBV28	few	-	CASSLSGNEQFF	TGTGCCAGCAGTTTATCGGGAAATGAGCAGTTCTTC
TRBJ1-2	TRBV12-3/TRBV12-4	-	-	CASSFRRREPQNYGYTF	TGTGCCAGCAGTTTCCGGCGCAGGGAACCCCAAAACTATGGCTACACCTTC
TRBJ1-1	TRBV7-6	-	-	CASSPFLGAFF	TGTGCCAGCAGCCCGTTTCTCGGAGCTTTCTTT
TRBJ2-7	TRBV28	-	-	CASSTDSSYEQCF	TGTGCCAGCAGTACGGACAGTAGCTACGAGCAGTGCTTC
TRBJ1-2	TRBV9	-	-	CASSVGGQNYGYTF	TGTGCCAGCAGCGTAGGAGGCCAGAACTATGGCTACACCTTC
TRBJ1-3	TRBV7-2	-	-	CASSATISFGNTIYF	TGTGCCAGCAGCGCCACAATAAGCTTTGGAAACACCATATATTTT
TRBJ2-7	TRBV7-8	-	-	CAVGDLADSYEQYF	TGTGCGGTGGGGGATTTGGCGGATTCCTACGAGCAGTACTTC
TRBJ2-5	TRBV6-1	-	-	CVSSEAEVQETQYF	TGTGTCAGCAGTGAAGCGGAGGTCCAAGAGACCCAGTACTTC
TRBJ1-1	TRBV6-1	-	-	CASSQGNTEAFF	TGTGCCAGCAGCCAGGGGAACACTGAAGCTTTCTTT
TRBJ1-2	TRBV6-5	-	-	CASSYQPGSPYGYTF	TGTGCCAGCAGTTACCAGCCAGGGTCCCCCTATGGCTACACCTTC
TRBJ2-7	TRBV11-3	-	TRBD1	CASSPLGTGHYEQYF	TGTGCCAGCAGCCCCCTGGGGACAGGTCACTACGAGCAGTACTTC
TRBJ2-2	TRBV11-2	once	-	CASSLYLGVRTGELFF	TGTGCCAGCAGCTTATATCTGGGAGTACGGACCGGGGAGCTGTTTTTT
TRBJ2-5	TRBV29-1	-	TRBD2	CSAGTSGRAETQYF	TGCAGCGCCGGGACTAGCGGGAGGGCGGAGACCCAGTACTTC
TRBJ2-3	TRBV11-2	-	-	CASSFRRGSDTQYF	TGTGCCAGCAGCTTTAGACGAGGTTCAGATACGCAGTATTTT
TRBJ2-7	TRBV4-1	-	TRBD2	CASSQEAGGYEQYF	TGCGCCAGCAGCCAAGAGGCGGGAGGCTACGAGCAGTACTTC
TRBJ1-2	TRBV28	-	-	CASSLSGLRGYTF	TGTGCCAGCAGTTTATCGGGCCTTAGGGGCTACACCTTC
TRBJ1-1	TRBV23-1	few	TRBD1	CASSQSRGQKDAEAFF	TGCGCCAGCAGTCAATCGAGGGGGCAGAAGGACGCTGAAGCTTTCTTT
TRBJ2-1	TRBV12-3/TRBV12-4	-	TRBD2	CASSLVAGVVEQFF	TGTGCCAGCAGTCTCGTAGCGGGAGTGGTTGAGCAGTTCTTC
TRBJ1-2	TRBV28	-	TRBD1	CASSSARTGNYGYTF	TGTGCCAGCAGTTCCGCTAGGACAGGGAACTATGGCTACACCTTC
TRBJ2-1	TRBV6-4	-	TRBD2	CASSEASGSANNEQFF	TGTGCCAGCAGTGAGGCTAGCGGGAGCGCCAACAATGAGCAGTTCTTC
TRBJ1-5	TRBV27	-	-	CASSLRGTHQPQHF	TGTGCCAGCAGTTTACGAGGGACCCATCAGCCCCAGCATTTT
TRBJ2-5	TRBV29-1	-	-	CSVEDWDSHDQETQYF	TGCAGCGTTGAAGACTGGGACTCACATGATCAAGAGACCCAGTACTTC
TRBJ2-5	TRBV28	-	-	CASSSRRETQYF	TGTGCCAGCAGTTCCCGGAGGGAGACCCAGTACTTC
TRBJ2-1	TRBV11-3	-	-	CASSSLAGYNEQFF	TGTGCCAGCAGCTCCCTTGCCGGTTACAATGAGCAGTTCTTC
TRBJ2-2	TRBV29-1	-	-	CSVGTRGASTGELFF	TGCAGCGTTGGGACTCGCGGAGCTTCCACCGGGGAGCTGTTTTTT
TRBJ1-5	TRBV6-1	-	TRBD1	CASREGAGQPQHF	TGTGCCAGCAGGGAGGGGGCTGGCCAGCCCCAGCATTTT
TRBJ1-4	TRBV7-9	-	TRBD1	CASSWPGQPDEKLFF	TGTGCCAGCAGCTGGCCGGGACAGCCGGACGAAAAACTGTTTTTT
TRBJ2-1	TRBV20-1	-	-	CSAKGRTRYNEQFF	TGCAGTGCCAAAGGACGGACGAGATACAATGAGCAGTTCTTC
TRBJ2-5	TRBV15	-	-	CATSSGIGGDEAQYF	TGTGCCACCAGCTCCGGGATTGGCGGTGATGAGGCCCAGTACTTC
TRBJ2-2	TRBV11-3	-	TRBD1	CASSSTGGLFF	TGTGCCAGCAGCTCGACAGGGGGGCTGTTTTTT
TRBJ2-3	TRBV18	once	-	CASSPTLVDTQYF	TGTGCCAGCTCACCGACACTGGTCGATACGCAGTATTTT
TRBJ2-5	TRBV7-3	-	-	CASSLYAGETQYF	TGTGCCAGCAGCTTATATGCGGGGGAGACCCAGTACTTC
TRBJ2-5	TRBV2	once	TRBD1	CAAHRDSQETQYF	TGTGCCGCCCACCGGGACAGCCAAGAGACCCAGTACTTC
TRBJ2-7	TRBV18	-	TRBD1	CASSPWDRHEQYF	TGTGCCAGCTCACCCTGGGACAGGCACGAGCAGTACTTC
TRBJ2-3	TRBV20-1	-	-	CSYATAFTDTQYF	TGCAGCTACGCGACTGCCTTCACAGATACGCAGTATTTT
TRBJ1-2	TRBV6-5	-	-	CASSYLSFGSSEHYGYTF	TGTGCCAGCAGTTATTTATCTTTCGGGTCCAGCGAGCACTATGGCTACACCTTC
TRBJ1-1	TRBV29-1	few	-	CSVGAAGYTEAFF	TGCAGCGTTGGTGCGGCAGGGTACACTGAAGCTTTCTTT
TRBJ2-5	TRBV9	few	TRBD2	CASSAGLAETQYF	TGTGCCAGCAGCGCCGGACTAGCCGAGACCCAGTACTTC
TRBJ2-1	TRBV18	-	TRBD1	CASSPTDRRNEQFF	TGTGCCAGCTCACCGACGGACAGGAGGAATGAGCAGTTCTTC
TRBJ1-6	TRBV20-1	-	-	CSARQTIGGSYNSPLHF	TGCAGTGCTAGACAAACCATAGGGGGATCGTATAATTCACCCCTCCACTTT
TRBJ2-7	TRBV5-6	-	TRBD2	CASSFPAGGPEQYF	TGTGCCAGCAGCTTCCCAGCGGGGGGCCCCGAGCAGTACTTC
TRBJ1-1	TRBV6-5	-	-	CASSYGGVYAEAFF	TGTGCCAGCAGTTACGGGGGGGTATACGCTGAAGCTTTCTTT
TRBJ2-7	TRBV11-2	-	-	CASSLVAGSYEQYF	TGTGCCAGCAGCTTAGTTGCGGGATCCTACGAGCAGTACTTC
TRBJ2-7	TRBV15	-	TRBD2	CATSRATIAGDNEQYF	TGTGCCACCAGCAGGGCAACAATAGCGGGAGACAACGAGCAGTACTTC
TRBJ2-1	TRBV6-2/TRBV6-3	-	-	CASSYPDGTNEQFF	TGTGCCAGCAGTTATCCAGACGGAACCAATGAGCAGTTCTTC